One sample yielded the 21 T cell receptor beta chains listed below, sequenced in a study of control samples from healthy donors and cancer patients (dated by TCRdb to the early 2020s). The protocol used for the library was the immunoSEQ multiplex PCR assay. Entries here come from immuneACCESS through TCRdb and include only in-frame sequences with V and J called. Some clones fail to appear in such tables; in the studies checked, an unresolved V gene covers under half of the shortfall, and the cause of the remainder is unknown. The sample records more than 110,000 clones, approximately 91% of which are singletons. The ten largest clonotypes hold about 9% of the sample. Sequenced material: blood. These receptor sequences come from a woman in her twenties or thirties in good health.

This clone came up a few times. This specimen includes other DNA sequences encoding the same CDR3. The V gene is TRBV3-1 (or the pseudogene TRBV3-2), the J gene TRBJ2-1; 9 bases line up with TRBD2. The CDR3 sequence is 15 residues long. Germline V gene sequence: CDR1 LGHDT, CDR2 YNNKEL (reference sequence). V gave up 4 bases and J gave up 4 bases; unmatched junction bases: 5. The CDR3 region is CASSPGTSSYNEQFF. As DNA, the CDR3 is TGTGCCAGCAGCCCTGGGACTAGCAGTTACAATGAGCAGTTCTTC.

The chain links TRBV11-2 to TRBJ2-7, with D perhaps TRBD1 (5 bases). The CDR3 is made up of 11 amino acids. V was cut by 6 bases and J by 6 bases, with 9 bases left in between. Germline V gene sequence: CDR1 SGHAT, CDR2 FQNNGV. In DNA, the CDR3 is TGTGCCAGCAGTAAACAGGTCGAGCAGTACTTC. This gives the protein CASSKQVEQYF. The variable domain in full, completed from reference TRBV11-2 and TRBJ2-7, reads EAGVAQSPRYKIIEKRQSVAFWCNPISGHATLYWYQQILGQGPKLLIQFQNNGVVDDSQLPKDRFSAERLKGVDSTLKIQPAKLEDSAVYLCASSKQVEQYFGPGTRLTVT.

The rearrangement links TRBV9 to TRBJ2-5; D gene ambiguous. The V gene lost 0 bases and the J gene lost 5 bases, with 11 bases spanning the gap. The CDR3 spans 14 residues. Germline CDR1 SGDLS, CDR2 YYNGEE. This chain's CDR3 is CASSVGPQDETQYF. The CDR3 nucleotides read TGTGCCAGCAGCGTAGGGCCCCAGGACGAGACCCAGTACTTC.

The CDR3 loop reads CASSFGGGEQYF. CDR3 nucleotide sequence: TGTGCCAGCAGTTTCGGGGGAGGCGAGCAGTACTTC. The chain combines TRBV6-5 with TRBJ2-7; maybe TRBD2 (6 bases). Germline V CDR1 and CDR2: MNHEY, SVGAGI. V gave up 4 bases and J gave up 6 bases, with 10 bases separating them. The CDR3 runs to 12 residues.

This clone has a single count. V and J are TRBV27 and TRBJ1-2; a weak D match, TRBD1 (6 bases). The CDR3 has 13 amino acids. V shed 7 bases and J shed 8 bases, with 17 bases lying between them. The germline CDR1 and CDR2 sequences are MNHEY and SMNVEV (reference sequence). The DNA of the CDR3 is TGTGCCAGCACCCCAGGCAGGGGCTTGGGCTACACCTTC. The encoded protein is CASTPGRGLGYTF.

The chain combines TRBV29-1 with TRBJ2-1, with 9 bases that match TRBD2. V gave up 6 bases and J gave up 6 bases; unmatched junction bases: 6. CDR1 SQVTM and CDR2 ANQGSEA come from the germline V gene. The CDR3 extends over 13 amino acids. CDR3 in DNA: TGCAGCGTGGGGACTAGCATCATCAATGAGCAGTTCTTC. Translation gives CSVGTSIINEQFF.

In this sample, this clone turned up a few times. The chain employs TRBV7-3 and TRBJ2-7; the match to TRBD1 covers 7 bases. Germline V gene data show CDR1 as SGHTA and CDR2 as FQGTGA. The CDR3 is made up of 13 amino acids. The ends lost 5 bases at V and 6 bases at J; junction bases unmatched: 7. The CDR3 here is CASSQTGSREQYF. For the CDR3, the DNA is TGTGCCAGCAGCCAGACAGGGTCACGCGAGCAGTACTTC.

The V gene is TRBV7-9, the J gene TRBJ2-1; D is undetermined. Germline CDR1 and CDR2: SEHNR and FQNEAQ (reference sequence). This CDR3 is 10 amino acids long. Trimming took 4 bases from V and 7 from J, leaving 2 bases between them. In nucleotides, the CDR3 is TGTGCCAGCAGCTATAATGAGCAGTTCTTC. It codes for CASSYNEQFF.

The rearrangement links TRBV7-9 to TRBJ2-1, with 8 bases lining up with TRBD2. Per germline, CDR1 SEHNR and CDR2 FQNEAQ (reference sequence). V was clipped by 5 bases and J by 7 bases; unmatched bases: 10. The CDR3 is made up of 15 amino acids. CDR3 DNA sequence: TGTGCCAGCAGCGATACTAGAGCGGGAGAAAATGAGCAGTTCTTC. Its protein product is CASSDTRAGENEQFF.

The chain couples TRBV5-5 to TRBJ1-1, with TRBD1 matching over 7 bases. The CDR3 runs to 16 residues. Germline V gene data show CDR1 as SGHKS and CDR2 as YYEKEE (reference sequence). After removal of 3 bases from V and 0 bases from J, the junction contained 8 bases not matched to a gene. The CDR3 DNA follows: TGTGCCAGCAGCTATGACAGGGACCTCATGAACACTGAAGCTTTCTTT. It is translated as CASSYDRDLMNTEAFF.

This chain links TRBV11-2 with TRBJ2-2; TRBD2 matches 11 bases. The V gene's germline CDR1 is SGHAT and CDR2 FQNNGV. The CDR3 is 19 amino acids. With V trimmed by 5 bases and J by 0 bases, 11 bases remained unmatched. The CDR3 DNA sequence: TGTGCCAGCAGCACCTATCCCGGGACTAGCGGATCGAACACCGGGGAGCTGTTTTTT. It translates to CASSTYPGTSGSNTGELFF.

This clone was counted a few times. The rearrangement links TRBV10-1 to TRBJ2-7, with D hard to call. From germline, CDR1 is WNHNN and CDR2 SYGVQD (reference sequence). The CDR3 is 14 amino acids. V lost 4 bases and J lost 0, with 10 bases in between. The CDR3 DNA sequence: TGCGCCAGCAGTGGGACCAGCAGCTCCTACGAGCAGTACTTC. Protein product: CASSGTSSSYEQYF.

The chain has TRBV7-3 and TRBJ2-7; 8 bases match TRBD2. With V trimmed by 3 bases and J by 0 bases, 4 bases remained unmatched. This CDR3 comprises 15 residues. Germline CDR1 is SGHTA and CDR2 is FQGTGA. CDR3 bases: TGTGCCAGCAGCTTTTCCAGCGGGAGCTCCTACGAGCAGTACTTC. It specifies CASSFSSGSSYEQYF.

The chain combines TRBV7-3 with TRBJ2-3; 8 bases map to TRBD1. The CDR3 runs to 16 residues. With 5 bases clipped from V and 3 bases from J, the junction kept 10 bases outside the gene matches. Germline V lookup: CDR1 SGHTA, CDR2 FQGTGA. In DNA form, the CDR3 reads TGTGCCAGCAGCCGCCACAGGGGGGTAGGAACAGATACGCAGTATTTT. This gives the protein CASSRHRGVGTDTQYF.

J is TRBJ2-7 and V is TRBV6-6; D is unresolved. Germline V CDR1 and CDR2: MNHNY, SVGAGI (reference sequence). This CDR3 is 13 amino acids long. The V gene lost 2 bases and the J gene lost 3 bases, with 8 bases spanning the gap. CDR3 nucleotide sequence: TGTGCCAGCAGTTACCCACCTAGCTACGAGCAGTACTTC. Encoded protein: CASSYPPSYEQYF.

This rearrangement joins TRBV3-1 (or the pseudogene TRBV3-2) to TRBJ1-3; no reliable D call. CDR1 and CDR2 (germline): LGHDT, YNNKEL (reference sequence). V was cut by 1 base and J by 2 bases, with 6 bases left in between. This CDR3 spans 14 amino acids. CDR3: CASSQGDAGNTIYF. The CDR3 DNA reads as TGTGCCAGCAGCCAAGGCGACGCTGGAAACACCATATATTTT.

A note on this clone: The junction departs from the called germline gene at one end, perhaps through a read error. The same CDR3 is also encoded by other DNA sequences in this sample. This chain links TRBV5-1 with TRBJ1-6, with 8 bases matching TRBD1. CDR3 size: 13 residues. Germline assignment: CDR1 SGHRS and CDR2 YFSETQ. The CDR3 DNA reads as TGCGCCAGTAAGACAGGGGACAATTCACCCCTTCACTTT. Its translation is CASKTGDNSPLHF.

V is TRBV19 and J is TRBJ1-1; D perhaps matches TRBD1 (5 bases). This CDR3 comprises 11 residues. From germline, CDR1 is LNHDA and CDR2 SQIVND (reference sequence). The V gene lost 11 bases and the J gene lost 3 bases, with 10 bases spanning the gap. The CDR3 region is CAAVGDTEAFF. CDR3 sequence (DNA): TGTGCCGCGGTGGGGGACACTGAAGCTTTCTTT. The full variable domain, its missing parts supplied by reference TRBV19 and TRBJ1-1, is DGGITQSPKYLFRKEGQNVTLSCEQNLNHDAMYWYRQDPGQGLRLIYYSQIVNDFQKGDIAEGYSVSREKKESFPLTVTSAQKNPTAFYLCAAVGDTEAFFGQGTRLTVV.

This rearrangement joins TRBV28 to TRBJ1-1; TRBD1 agrees at 10 bases. CDR3 length equals 16 residues. J lost 0 bases, V lost 5 bases, and 6 bases had no gene match. Germline-derived CDR1 and CDR2 are MDHEN and SYDVKM. CDR3: CASSKTGGLVNTEAFF. The CDR3 coding sequence is TGTGCCAGCAGTAAGACAGGGGGCTTGGTGAACACTGAAGCTTTCTTT.

This chain joins TRBV10-1 and TRBJ1-2; perhaps TRBD1 as D (5 bases). V lost 8 bases and J lost 6, with 13 bases in between. Germline CDR1 and CDR2: WNHNN and SYGVQD (reference sequence). The CDR3 contains 12 residues. The CDR3 sequence is CASGDPGDGYTF. The CDR3 bases are TGCGCCAGCGGGGATCCGGGGGATGGCTACACCTTC.

As DNA, the CDR3 is TGTGCTAGTGGTCCAGACACGGCCACGGCGGGTGAGCAGTTCTTC. It specifies CASGPDTATAGEQFF. The chain combines TRBV12-5 with TRBJ2-1; D perhaps matches TRBD2 (5 bases). The CDR3 extends over 15 amino acids. V was clipped by 5 bases and J by 9 bases, with 20 bases between them. Germline CDR1 is LGHNT and CDR2 is FRNRAP.